The present T cell receptor (beta chain) was sequenced within a study of blood T cell repertoires in COVID-19. The CDR3 spans 13 residues. Per germline, CDR1 MNHEY and CDR2 SVGAGI. V lost 9 bases and J lost 3, with 15 bases in between. The assay was immunoSEQ multiplex PCR, and TCRdb's table has in-frame clones only and misses some. The table lists 250,000 to 300,000 clones, about 88% of them singletons. This TCR was recovered from a man between 18 and 35 years old with active or convalescent COVID-19. The rearrangement links TRBV6-5 to TRBJ2-7; D is perhaps TRBD1 (5 bases). Sequencing was performed on peripheral blood. This CDR3 is CASYGAPIYEQYF. In DNA form, the CDR3 reads TGTGCCAGTTATGGGGCCCCCATCTACGAGCAGTACTTC.